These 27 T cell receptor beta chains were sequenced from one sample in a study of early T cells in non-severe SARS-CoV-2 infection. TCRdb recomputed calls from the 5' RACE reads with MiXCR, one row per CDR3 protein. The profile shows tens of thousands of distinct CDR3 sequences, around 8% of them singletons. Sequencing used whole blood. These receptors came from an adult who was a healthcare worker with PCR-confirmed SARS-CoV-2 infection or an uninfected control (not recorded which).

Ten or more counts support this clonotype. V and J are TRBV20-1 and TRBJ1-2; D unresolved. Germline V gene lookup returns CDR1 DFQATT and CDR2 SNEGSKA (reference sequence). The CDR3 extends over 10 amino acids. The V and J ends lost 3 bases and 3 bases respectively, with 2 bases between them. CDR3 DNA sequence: TGCAGTGCTAGCTACTATGGCTACACCTTC. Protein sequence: CSASYYGYTF.

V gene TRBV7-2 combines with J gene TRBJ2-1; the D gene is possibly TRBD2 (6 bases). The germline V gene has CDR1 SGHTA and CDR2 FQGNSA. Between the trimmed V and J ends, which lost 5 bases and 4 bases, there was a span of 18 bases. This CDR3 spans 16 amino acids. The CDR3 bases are TGTGCCAGCAGCCCCGGTTGGGGGGTACCTTACAATGAGCAGTTCTTC. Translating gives CASSPGWGVPYNEQFF.

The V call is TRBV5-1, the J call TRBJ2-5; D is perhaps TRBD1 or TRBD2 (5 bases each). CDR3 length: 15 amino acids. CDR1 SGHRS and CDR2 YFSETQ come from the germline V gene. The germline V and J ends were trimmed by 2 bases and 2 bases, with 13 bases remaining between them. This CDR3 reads CASSLIPGPQETQYF. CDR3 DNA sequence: TGCGCCAGCAGCTTAATACCGGGACCTCAAGAGACCCAGTACTTC.

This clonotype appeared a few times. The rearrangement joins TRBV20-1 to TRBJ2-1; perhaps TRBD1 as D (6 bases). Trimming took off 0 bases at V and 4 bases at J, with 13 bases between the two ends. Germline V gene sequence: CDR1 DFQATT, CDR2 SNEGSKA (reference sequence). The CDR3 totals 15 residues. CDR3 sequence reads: CSARERQVLYNEQFF. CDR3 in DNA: TGCAGTGCTAGAGAAAGACAGGTCCTTTACAATGAGCAGTTCTTC.

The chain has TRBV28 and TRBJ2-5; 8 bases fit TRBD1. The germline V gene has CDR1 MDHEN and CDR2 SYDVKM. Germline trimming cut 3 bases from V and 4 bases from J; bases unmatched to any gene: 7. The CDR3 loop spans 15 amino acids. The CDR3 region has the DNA TGTGCCAGCAGTTTGGGGACAGGACGGGGAGAGACCCAGTACTTC. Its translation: CASSLGTGRGETQYF.

DNA for the CDR3: TGTGCCAGCAGCAAAGCACTAGGAGGGGGAGGTGGAAACACCATATATTTT. Its translation: CASSKALGGGGGNTIYF. The chain combines TRBV21-1 with TRBJ1-3; TRBD1, the D gene given by the table, was not confirmed from the DNA. TRBV21-1 is an annotated pseudogene. The CDR3 sequence is 17 residues long.

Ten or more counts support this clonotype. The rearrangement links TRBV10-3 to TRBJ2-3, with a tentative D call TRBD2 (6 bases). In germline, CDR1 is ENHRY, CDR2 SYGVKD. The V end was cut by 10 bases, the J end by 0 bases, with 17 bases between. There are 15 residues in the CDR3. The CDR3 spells CATEGGKKSTDTQYF. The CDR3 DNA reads TGTGCCACCGAAGGAGGGAAAAAAAGCACAGATACGCAGTATTTT.

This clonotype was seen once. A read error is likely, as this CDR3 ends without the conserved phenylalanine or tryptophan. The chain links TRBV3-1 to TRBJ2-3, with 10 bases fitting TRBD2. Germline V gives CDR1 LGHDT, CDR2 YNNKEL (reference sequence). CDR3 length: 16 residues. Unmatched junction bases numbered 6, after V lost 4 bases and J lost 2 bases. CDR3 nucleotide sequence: TGTGCCAGCAGCCCGAGCGGGGGGGCCCTCACAGATACGCAGTATTTA. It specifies CASSPSGGALTDTQYL.

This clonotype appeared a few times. The CDR3 here is CASSQERAVPAQYF. The CDR3 bases are TGTGCCAGCAGCCAAGAAAGGGCAGTACCAGCGCAGTACTTC. This chain connects TRBV3-1 to TRBJ2-7, with D unresolved. CDR1 LGHDT and CDR2 YNNKEL come from the germline V gene (reference sequence). The CDR3 length is 14 residues. The V and J ends lost 0 bases and 9 bases respectively, with 15 bases between them.

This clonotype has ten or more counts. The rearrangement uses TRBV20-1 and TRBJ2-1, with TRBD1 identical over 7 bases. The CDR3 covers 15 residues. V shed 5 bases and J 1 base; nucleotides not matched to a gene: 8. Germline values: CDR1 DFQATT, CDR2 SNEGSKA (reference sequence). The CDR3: CSAPWTGQSYNEQFF. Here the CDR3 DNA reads TGCAGTGCTCCCTGGACAGGCCAATCCTACAATGAGCAGTTCTTC.

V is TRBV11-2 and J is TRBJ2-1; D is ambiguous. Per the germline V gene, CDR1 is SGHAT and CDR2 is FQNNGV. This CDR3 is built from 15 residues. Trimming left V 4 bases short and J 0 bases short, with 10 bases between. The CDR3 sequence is CASSYRAFSYNEQFF. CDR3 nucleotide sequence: TGTGCCAGCAGCTACCGGGCCTTCTCCTACAATGAGCAGTTCTTC.

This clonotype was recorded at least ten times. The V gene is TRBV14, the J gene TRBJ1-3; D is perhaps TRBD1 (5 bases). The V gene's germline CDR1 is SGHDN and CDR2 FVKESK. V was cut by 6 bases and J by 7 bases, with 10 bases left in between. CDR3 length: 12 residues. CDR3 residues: CASRMRGNTIYF. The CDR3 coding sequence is TGTGCCAGCAGAATGAGGGGTAACACCATATATTTT.

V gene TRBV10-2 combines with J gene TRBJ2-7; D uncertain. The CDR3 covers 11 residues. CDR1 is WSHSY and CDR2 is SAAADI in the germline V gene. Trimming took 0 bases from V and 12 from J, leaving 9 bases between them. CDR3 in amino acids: CASSESSIPYF. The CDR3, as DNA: TGCGCCAGCAGTGAGTCGTCGATACCGTACTTC.

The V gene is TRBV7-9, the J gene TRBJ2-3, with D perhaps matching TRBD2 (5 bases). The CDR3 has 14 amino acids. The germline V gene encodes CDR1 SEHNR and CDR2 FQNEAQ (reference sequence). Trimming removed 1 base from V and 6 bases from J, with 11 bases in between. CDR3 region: CASSLELQRDTQYF. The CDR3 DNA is TGTGCCAGCAGCTTAGAGCTTCAGCGGGATACGCAGTATTTT. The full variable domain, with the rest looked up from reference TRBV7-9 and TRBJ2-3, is DTGVSQNPRHKITKRGQNVTFRCDPISEHNRLYWYRQTLGQGPEFLTYFQNEAQLEKSRLLSDRFSAERPKGSFSTLEIQRTEQGDSAMYLCASSLELQRDTQYFGPGTRLTVL.

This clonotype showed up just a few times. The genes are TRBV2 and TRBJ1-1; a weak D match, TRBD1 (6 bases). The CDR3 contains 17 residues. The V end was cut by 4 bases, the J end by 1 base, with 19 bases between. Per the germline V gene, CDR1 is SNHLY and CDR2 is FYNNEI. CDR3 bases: TGTGCCAGCAGTGGCGGTTGGGGGGCCTTGGGGAACACTGAAGCTTTCTTT. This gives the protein CASSGGWGALGNTEAFF.

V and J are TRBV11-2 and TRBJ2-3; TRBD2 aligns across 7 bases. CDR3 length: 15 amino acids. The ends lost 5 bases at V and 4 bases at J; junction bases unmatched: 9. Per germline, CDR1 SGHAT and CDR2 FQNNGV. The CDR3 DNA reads TGTGCCAGCAGCCCTATACTAGCGCAGCCAGATACGCAGTATTTT. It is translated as CASSPILAQPDTQYF.

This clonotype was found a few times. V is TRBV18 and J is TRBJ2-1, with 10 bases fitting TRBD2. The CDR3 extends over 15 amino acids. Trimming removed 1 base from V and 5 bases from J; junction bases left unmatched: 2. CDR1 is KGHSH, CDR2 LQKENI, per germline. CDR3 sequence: CASSPRTSGDNEQFF. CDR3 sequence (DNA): TGTGCCAGCTCACCACGGACTAGCGGAGACAATGAGCAGTTCTTC.

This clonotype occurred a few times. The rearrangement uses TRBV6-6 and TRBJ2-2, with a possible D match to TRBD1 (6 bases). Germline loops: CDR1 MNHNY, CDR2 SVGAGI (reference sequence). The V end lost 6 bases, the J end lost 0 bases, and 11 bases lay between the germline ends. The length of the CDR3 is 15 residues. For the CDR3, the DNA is TGTGCCAGCAGATCAACAGGGTCGAACACCGGGGAGCTGTTTTTT. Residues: CASRSTGSNTGELFF.

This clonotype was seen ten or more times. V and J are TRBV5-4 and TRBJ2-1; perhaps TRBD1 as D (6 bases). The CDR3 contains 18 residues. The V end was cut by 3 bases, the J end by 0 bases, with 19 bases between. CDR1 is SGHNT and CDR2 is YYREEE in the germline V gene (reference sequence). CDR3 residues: CASSSPDGADSSYNEQFF. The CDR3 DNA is TGTGCCAGCAGCTCCCCGGATGGGGCGGACAGCTCCTACAATGAGCAGTTCTTC.

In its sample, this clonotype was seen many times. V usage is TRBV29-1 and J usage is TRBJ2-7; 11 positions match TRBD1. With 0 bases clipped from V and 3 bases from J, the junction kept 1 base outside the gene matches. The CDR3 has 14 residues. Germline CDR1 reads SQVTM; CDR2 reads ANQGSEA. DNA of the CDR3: TGCAGCGTTGAAGATGGGACAGGGGGCTACGAGCAGTACTTC. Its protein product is CSVEDGTGGYEQYF.

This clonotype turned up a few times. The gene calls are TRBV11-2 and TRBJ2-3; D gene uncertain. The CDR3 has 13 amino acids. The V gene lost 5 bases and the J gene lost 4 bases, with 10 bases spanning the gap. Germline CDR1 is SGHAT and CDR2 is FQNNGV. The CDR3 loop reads CASSARSADTQYF. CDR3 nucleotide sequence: TGTGCCAGCAGCGCTAGGTCGGCAGATACGCAGTATTTT.

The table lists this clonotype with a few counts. The CDR3 sequence is CASSTRGGGYSGNTIYF. The CDR3 DNA follows: TGCGCCAGCAGCACACGCGGAGGGGGTTACTCTGGAAACACCATATATTTT. The rearrangement joins TRBV5-1 to TRBJ1-3; perhaps TRBD1 as D (6 bases). This CDR3 is 17 amino acids long. The ends were cut back, 4 bases at V and 0 bases at J, with 17 bases in the middle. Germline loops: CDR1 SGHRS, CDR2 YFSETQ. The full variable domain, in which reference TRBV5-1 and TRBJ1-3 provide the parts outside the CDR3, is KAGVTQTPRYLIKTRGQQVTLSCSPISGHRSVSWYQQTPGQGLQFLFEYFSETQRNKGNFPGRFSGRQFSNSRSEMNVSTLELGDSALYLCASSTRGGGYSGNTIYFGEGSWLTVV.

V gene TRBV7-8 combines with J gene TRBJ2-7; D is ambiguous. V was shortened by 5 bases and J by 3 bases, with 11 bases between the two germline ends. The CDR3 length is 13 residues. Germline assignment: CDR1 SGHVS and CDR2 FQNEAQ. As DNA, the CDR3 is TGTGCCAGCAGCCTCGGACGGGTCTACGAGCAGTACTTC. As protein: CASSLGRVYEQYF.

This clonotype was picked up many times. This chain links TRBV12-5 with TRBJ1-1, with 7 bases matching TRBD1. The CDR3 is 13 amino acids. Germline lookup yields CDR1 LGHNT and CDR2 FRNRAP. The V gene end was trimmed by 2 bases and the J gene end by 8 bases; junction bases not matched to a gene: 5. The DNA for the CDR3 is TGTGCTAGTGGTTTGTCTCTGACAGGGGAAGCTTTCTTT. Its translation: CASGLSLTGEAFF.

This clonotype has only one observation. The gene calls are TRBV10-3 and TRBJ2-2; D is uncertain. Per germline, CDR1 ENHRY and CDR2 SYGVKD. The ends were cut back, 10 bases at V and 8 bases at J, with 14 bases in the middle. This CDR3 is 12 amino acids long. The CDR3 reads CATYPGEGELFF. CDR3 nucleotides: TGTGCCACCTACCCCGGTGAAGGGGAGCTGTTTTTT.

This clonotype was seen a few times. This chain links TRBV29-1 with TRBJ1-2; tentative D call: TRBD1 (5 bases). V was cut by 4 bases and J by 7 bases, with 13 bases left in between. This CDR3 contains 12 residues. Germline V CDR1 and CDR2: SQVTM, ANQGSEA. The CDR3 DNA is TGCAGCGTTGGGGAAGGGGATTCTGGCTACACCTTC. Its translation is CSVGEGDSGYTF.

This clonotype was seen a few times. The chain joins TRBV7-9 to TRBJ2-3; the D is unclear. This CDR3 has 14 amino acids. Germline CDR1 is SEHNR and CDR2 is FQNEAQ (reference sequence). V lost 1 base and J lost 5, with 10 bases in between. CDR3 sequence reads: CASSLGGYEDTQYF. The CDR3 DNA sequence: TGTGCCAGCAGCTTAGGAGGTTATGAAGATACGCAGTATTTT. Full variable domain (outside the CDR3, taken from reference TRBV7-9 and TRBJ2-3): DTGVSQNPRHKITKRGQNVTFRCDPISEHNRLYWYRQTLGQGPEFLTYFQNEAQLEKSRLLSDRFSAERPKGSFSTLEIQRTEQGDSAMYLCASSLGGYEDTQYFGPGTRLTVL.